The clone carrying this T cell receptor beta chain was seen once. The source of the sample is a study of technical replicates of blood from a handful of donors. This table comes from immunoSEQ multiplex PCR, and its TCRdb copy is limited to in-frame clones, with some not included. The data hold roughly 62,000 clones, with around 91% observed a single time. This CDR3 spans 15 amino acids. The germline gives CDR1 SGHTA, CDR2 FQGNSA. The V gene lost 4 bases and the J gene lost 0 bases, with 12 bases spanning the gap. Sequencing was carried out using PBMCs. The clonotype originates from a human donor in good health. Some clones in this sample may be carry-over from other donors' samples. This chain joins TRBV7-2 and TRBJ1-2; tentatively, D is TRBD1 (5 bases). The CDR3 DNA is TGTGCCAGCAGCTACCGACAGCTCACTAACTATGGCTACACCTTC. It codes for CASSYRQLTNYGYTF.